This entry features one TCR beta chain sequence. Its antigen is not known. The sample is drawn from a study of Ad26.COV2.S vaccination and SARS-CoV-2 variants. Treatment in this sample: some 19 received Ad26.COV2.S at low or high dose, single or two shots; 5 received placebo; per-sample allocation not given. The study sampled participants on day 63 after the first vaccine or placebo injection. Vaccine was an Ad26 vector expressing Wuhan-strain SARS-CoV-2 spike. Produced via immunoSEQ multiplex PCR; TCRdb's table is partial and in-frame only. The sample lists around 340,000 clones; roughly 90% were seen once. The V and J ends lost 4 bases and 5 bases respectively, with 15 bases between them. The CDR3 has 15 amino acids. From germline, CDR1 is LGHDT and CDR2 YNNKEL (reference sequence). Study results and caveats: Total T cell responses were possibly underestimated by TCR breadth and depth analyses.

The TCR sequence derives from a person aged 18-60 years who received the Ad26.COV2.S COVID-19 vaccine or a placebo. The chain is built from TRBV3-1 (or the pseudogene TRBV3-2) and TRBJ2-4; tentatively, D is TRBD2 (5 bases). The source material was peripheral blood, sampled in a trial of Ad26.COV2.S vaccine versus placebo. CDR3 DNA: TGTGCCAGCAGCCTAGATACCGGGGTGCAAAACATTCAGTACTTC. Amino acids: CASSLDTGVQNIQYF.